A single sample is the source of the 30 T cell receptor beta chains below, sequenced in a study of T cell responses to AZD1222 COVID-19 vaccine. Sequencing used immunoSEQ multiplex PCR; TCRdb keeps in-frame clones, though not all of them. The sample includes about 100,000 clones, around 90% of them seen just once. The starting material was peripheral blood, obtained on day 0 of AZD1222 vaccination. These receptors all come from an adult in good health.

This chain uses TRBV29-1 with TRBJ1-4; D ambiguous. Trimming took off 7 bases at V and 0 bases at J, with 3 bases between the two ends. The CDR3 is 11 residues long. Germline V gives CDR1 SQVTM, CDR2 ANQGSEA. The CDR3 loop reads CSAATNEKLFF. CDR3 sequence (DNA): TGCAGCGCCGCAACTAATGAAAAACTGTTTTTT. Drawing the rest from reference TRBV29-1 and TRBJ1-4, the complete variable domain is SAVISQKPSRDICQRGTSLTIQCQVDSQVTMMFWYRQQPGQSLTLIATANQGSEATYESGFVIDKFPISRPNLTFSTLTVSNMSPEDSSIYLCSAATNEKLFFGSGTQLSVL.

The genes are TRBV7-9 and TRBJ2-1; the match to TRBD2 covers 15 bases. Trimming took 7 bases from V and 6 from J; bases not matched to a gene: 13. Looked up from germline, CDR1 is SEHNR and CDR2 is FQNEAQ (reference sequence). This CDR3 spans 18 amino acids. As DNA, the CDR3 is TGTGCCAGCAACCCGGGACTAGCGGGAGGTCGCCCCCTCAATGAGCAGTTCTTC. It encodes CASNPGLAGGRPLNEQFF.

The chain carries TRBV9 and TRBJ1-1; D may be TRBD1 (5 bases). V dropped 4 bases and J dropped 1 base, with 11 bases sitting between them. Germline CDR1 SGDLS, CDR2 YYNGEE. The CDR3 loop spans 14 amino acids. CDR3 nucleotide sequence: TGTGCCAGCAGCACCGGACACGCGAACACTGAAGCTTTCTTT. Translation gives CASSTGHANTEAFF.

This clone has a handful of counts. CDR3 in DNA: TGTGCCAGCTCACGGTCAGGGGATAACTATGGCTACACCTTC. As protein: CASSRSGDNYGYTF. The chain is built from TRBV18 and TRBJ1-2; the D gene is possibly TRBD1 (6 bases). Between the trimmed V and J ends, which lost 4 bases and 1 base, there was a span of 10 bases. CDR3 size: 14 residues. Germline lookup yields CDR1 KGHSH and CDR2 LQKENI.

The rearrangement joins TRBV7-5 to TRBJ1-3. TRBV7-5 is a documented pseudogene. This CDR3 comprises 21 residues. DNA of the CDR3: TGTGCCAGAATTCGTGCGCGGCTTAGTGGTGGAGGGGAGCCCTCTGGAAACACCATATATTTT. It is translated as CARIRARLSGGGEPSGNTIYF.

This chain joins TRBV28 and TRBJ1-1, with D perhaps TRBD1 (6 bases). The CDR3 is 15 amino acids. Per the germline V gene, CDR1 is MDHEN and CDR2 is SYDVKM. Deletions cut 2 bases from V and 0 bases from J, with 10 bases between. The CDR3 here is CASSLPGQLNTEAFF. The CDR3 nucleotides read TGTGCCAGCAGTTTACCCGGACAGCTGAACACTGAAGCTTTCTTT.

The V gene is TRBV15, the J gene TRBJ1-1; D is undetermined. V was shortened by 8 bases and J by 2 bases, with 12 bases between the two germline ends. Germline assignment: CDR1 LNHNV and CDR2 YYDKDF (reference sequence). The CDR3 totals 13 residues. Here the CDR3 DNA reads TGTGCCACCGGAGGTGGCCTCAACACTGAAGCTTTCTTT. As protein: CATGGGLNTEAFF.

This clone came up a few times. The CDR3 loop is CASSLDRGSRARYGYTF. As DNA, the CDR3 is TGTGCCAGCAGCTTAGACAGGGGCAGCCGAGCTAGGTATGGCTACACCTTC. The chain links TRBV11-2 to TRBJ1-2; tentatively, D is TRBD1 (6 bases). This CDR3 contains 17 residues. The V gene's germline CDR1 is SGHAT and CDR2 FQNNGV. The germline V and J ends were trimmed by 0 bases and 5 bases, with 19 bases remaining between them.

The table lists this clone with a count of one. The rearrangement links TRBV27 to TRBJ2-7; 7 nucleotides align to TRBD2. V lost 5 bases to trimming and J lost 1 base; unmatched junction nucleotides: 8. Germline CDR1 reads MNHEY; CDR2 reads SMNVEV (reference sequence). This CDR3 is 15 amino acids long. CDR3 bases: TGTGCCAGCAGTATGCGCGGACTAGTGTCCTACGAGCAGTACTTC. This codes for CASSMRGLVSYEQYF.

The chain employs TRBV12-5 and TRBJ1-1; maybe TRBD1 (5 bases). Trimming pared 2 bases from V and 4 bases from J, leaving 23 bases between. The CDR3 is made up of 18 amino acids. The germline V gene has CDR1 LGHNT and CDR2 FRNRAP. The DNA for the CDR3 is TGTGCTAGTGGTTTGACACGGCAGGGTTTTTGGGGAGGCACTGAAGCTTTCTTT. Protein: CASGLTRQGFWGGTEAFF.

This sequence joins TRBV30 and TRBJ2-5; the match to TRBD1 covers 10 bases. With V trimmed by 3 bases and J by 5 bases, 9 bases remained unmatched. Germline V gene data show CDR1 as GTSNPN and CDR2 as SVGIG (reference sequence). The CDR3 length is 15 residues. For the CDR3, the DNA is TGTGCCTGGAGCGGGGACAGGGGATCGGAGGAGACCCAGTACTTC. Protein: CAWSGDRGSEETQYF.

V gene TRBV10-1 combines with J gene TRBJ2-7; TRBD2 agrees at 10 bases. V dropped 7 bases and J dropped 6; count of bases not matched to a gene: 6. Germline assignment: CDR1 WNHNN and CDR2 SYGVQD (reference sequence). The length of the CDR3 is 13 residues. CDR3 coding DNA: TGCGCCAGCATCGGACTAGCGGAGCGCGAGCAGTACTTC. Its protein product is CASIGLAEREQYF.

CDR3 bases: TGTGCCAGCAGACCGGGACAGGGGATCCAGCCCCAGCATTTT. Protein: CASRPGQGIQPQHF. The J gene is TRBJ1-5, the V gene TRBV27; 10 bases agree with TRBD1. The CDR3 spans 14 residues. Germline values: CDR1 MNHEY, CDR2 SMNVEV (reference sequence). V trimming: 6 bases; J trimming: 7 bases; junction bases outside the gene matches: 6.

The chain employs TRBV6-1 and TRBJ1-6; D is undetermined. V was pared by 2 bases and J by 9 bases, with 14 bases between. The germline V gene encodes CDR1 MNHNS and CDR2 SASEGT. CDR3 length: 15 amino acids. The CDR3 DNA reads as TGTGCCAGCAGTGAATTATCAGTGCTGGGTTCACCCCTCCACTTT. As protein: CASSELSVLGSPLHF.

This clone was observed once. The chain is built from TRBV7-9 and TRBJ2-1, with 8 bases aligning to TRBD2. J gave up 3 bases and V 1 base, and 2 bases lay outside the gene matches. The germline gives CDR1 SEHNR, CDR2 FQNEAQ (reference sequence). The CDR3 loop spans 15 amino acids. Here the CDR3 reads CASSLDTSGYNEQFF. In DNA form, the CDR3 reads TGTGCCAGCAGCTTAGATACTAGCGGCTACAATGAGCAGTTCTTC.

The chain recombines TRBV30 with TRBJ2-1; 10 bases fit TRBD1. Germline values: CDR1 GTSNPN, CDR2 SVGIG (reference sequence). The CDR3 has 15 residues. V was clipped by 5 bases and J by 8 bases; unmatched bases: 12. CDR3 in DNA: TGTGCCTGGGGGATCCGGGACAGGGGAGGATATGAGCAGTTCTTC. The encoded protein is CAWGIRDRGGYEQFF.

The gene calls are TRBV7-8 and TRBJ2-7; a weak D match, TRBD2 (6 bases). Between the trimmed V and J ends, which lost 7 bases and 7 bases, there was a span of 23 bases. This CDR3 region has 15 residues. CDR1 is SGHVS, CDR2 FQNEAQ, per germline. The CDR3 DNA sequence: TGTGCCAGCAACCTACTTCGTGGGCAGGCGGGAGAGCAGTACTTC. Its protein is CASNLLRGQAGEQYF.

Points on this clone: Other DNA variants within this sample encode the same CDR3. The rearrangement links TRBV7-9 to TRBJ1-2; the match to TRBD1 covers 8 bases. In germline, CDR1 is SEHNR, CDR2 FQNEAQ (reference sequence). The V segment lost 3 bases and the J segment 3 bases; nucleotides outside the gene matches: 3. This CDR3 is 14 amino acids long. Here the CDR3 reads CASSLETGDYGYTF. CDR3 nucleotides: TGTGCCAGCAGCTTGGAGACAGGGGACTATGGCTACACCTTC.

J is TRBJ1-1 and V is TRBV5-1; weak D call: TRBD1 (6 bases). This CDR3 is 14 amino acids long. Germline loops: CDR1 SGHRS, CDR2 YFSETQ. V shed 9 bases and J shed 0 bases, with 15 bases lying between them. The CDR3 loop is CATKGGPMNTEAFF. Written as DNA, the CDR3 is TGCGCCACCAAGGGGGGCCCGATGAACACTGAAGCTTTCTTT.

The chain employs TRBV2 and TRBJ1-2; maybe TRBD1 (5 bases). CDR1 SNHLY and CDR2 FYNNEI come from the germline V gene. This CDR3 is built from 15 residues. The germline V and J ends were trimmed by 3 bases and 6 bases, with 17 bases remaining between them. The CDR3 region is CASSDWGSAGDGYTF. The CDR3 region has the DNA TGTGCCAGCAGTGATTGGGGGAGTGCGGGAGATGGCTACACCTTC.

In its sample, this clone was seen a few times. The chain employs TRBV27 and TRBJ2-1; 8 nucleotides match TRBD2. The CDR3 contains 18 residues. The V segment lost 2 bases and the J segment 3 bases; nucleotides outside the gene matches: 12. The germline V gene encodes CDR1 MNHEY and CDR2 SMNVEV (reference sequence). The CDR3 DNA reads as TGTGCCAGCAGTTTACCGGGAGGGCCCGGGTCTCTCTACAATGAGCAGTTCTTC. Encoded protein: CASSLPGGPGSLYNEQFF.

The rearrangement links TRBV2 to TRBJ2-7; D is possibly TRBD2 (5 bases). Trimming cost V 5 bases and J 3 bases, with 8 bases left between them. The CDR3 has 12 residues. CDR1 and CDR2 from the germline V gene are SNHLY and FYNNEI. The DNA of the CDR3 is TGTGCCAGCAGTCTGGCGGGCTACGAGCAGTACTTC. It is translated as CASSLAGYEQYF. The full variable domain, completed using reference TRBV2 and TRBJ2-7, is EPEVTQTPSHQVTQMGQEVILRCVPISNHLYFYWYRQILGQKVEFLVSFYNNEISEKSEIFDDQFSVERPDGSNFTLKIRSTKLEDSAMYFCASSLAGYEQYFGPGTRLTVT.

Details on this clone: The sample carries other DNA sequences with the same CDR3. This chain uses TRBV6-2 or TRBV6-3 with TRBJ1-2, with a weak D call TRBD1 (6 bases). V was clipped by 5 bases and J by 4 bases, with 11 bases between them. The germline V gene encodes CDR1 MNHEY and CDR2 SVGEGT. The CDR3 extends over 13 amino acids. This CDR3 reads CASSPTGPYGYTF. The CDR3 nucleotides are TGTGCCAGCAGTCCCACAGGGCCCTATGGCTACACCTTC.

This clone was picked up one time. The CDR3 region is CASSLGALSSYEQYF. CDR3 nucleotide sequence: TGTGCCAGCAGTTTAGGGGCGTTGAGCTCCTACGAGCAGTACTTC. The rearrangement uses TRBV28 and TRBJ2-7, with D possibly being TRBD1 (5 bases). The V and J ends lost 2 bases and 0 bases respectively, with 11 bases between them. The CDR3 is 15 amino acids. Germline V gene lookup returns CDR1 MDHEN and CDR2 SYDVKM.

The chain uses TRBV4-1 and TRBJ2-5; TRBD2 aligns across 9 bases. Trimming removed 0 bases from V and 2 bases from J; junction bases left unmatched: 7. Germline lookup yields CDR1 MGHRA and CDR2 YSYEKL. The CDR3 contains 17 residues. The CDR3 spells CASSQEASGVGQETQYF. In nucleotides, the CDR3 is TGCGCCAGCAGCCAAGAGGCTAGCGGGGTGGGTCAAGAGACCCAGTACTTC.

The V and J genes are TRBV9 and TRBJ2-3, with TRBD2 matching over 7 bases. Germline CDR1 and CDR2: SGDLS and YYNGEE. The CDR3 is made up of 15 amino acids. Losses at the gene ends were 2 bases for V and 3 bases for J; bases not matched to a gene: 6. The CDR3 protein is CASSVAGDGTDTQYF. The CDR3 bases are TGTGCCAGCAGCGTGGCGGGAGACGGGACAGATACGCAGTATTTT.

The chain is built from TRBV5-6 and TRBJ2-7; maybe TRBD2 (5 bases). V dropped 0 bases and J dropped 1 base, with 8 bases sitting between them. This CDR3 has 14 amino acids. Germline loops: CDR1 SGHDT, CDR2 YYEEEE. DNA for the CDR3: TGTGCCAGCAGCTTGGTTCGGGGTTCCTACGAGCAGTACTTC. Its protein is CASSLVRGSYEQYF.

The chain recombines TRBV28 with TRBJ2-1; no definite D call. This CDR3 contains 13 residues. Germline V gives CDR1 MDHEN, CDR2 SYDVKM. Trimming took 6 bases from V and 9 from J, leaving 15 bases between them. The DNA of the CDR3 is TGTGCCAGCAGGGTATTGGTCTTGGGTGAGCAGTTCTTC. Protein sequence: CASRVLVLGEQFF. The complete variable domain, with remaining parts taken from reference TRBV28 and TRBJ2-1, reads DVKVTQSSRYLVKRTGEKVFLECVQDMDHENMFWYRQDPGLGLRLIYFSYDVKMKEKGDIPEGYSVSREKKERFSLILESASTNQTSMYLCASRVLVLGEQFFGPGTRLTVL.

The chain employs TRBV3-1 (or the pseudogene TRBV3-2) and TRBJ2-4, with D maybe TRBD1 (6 bases). Germline CDR1 is LGHDT and CDR2 is YNNKEL (reference sequence). CDR3 length: 16 amino acids. Trimming shortened V by 5 bases and J by 1 base, and 15 bases separated the two germline ends. Here the CDR3 reads CASSFHRVSAKNIQYF. The DNA for the CDR3 is TGTGCCAGCAGCTTCCACAGGGTTTCGGCCAAAAACATTCAGTACTTC.

This chain connects TRBV19 to TRBJ2-2; TRBD2 matches 10 bases. V lost 3 bases to trimming and J lost 4 bases; unmatched junction nucleotides: 14. The CDR3 extends over 19 amino acids. Per germline, CDR1 LNHDA and CDR2 SQIVND (reference sequence). DNA for the CDR3: TGTGCCAGTAGTATTCAGAGCGGGAGGGCCCTCTTAGGCACCGGGGAGCTGTTTTTT. It specifies CASSIQSGRALLGTGELFF.